The clone carrying this TCR beta chain was detected many times. The antigen is not known. This record belongs to a study of blood T cells in healthy people across ages. Points from the study as a whole: Donors of long life had a larger count of naive CD4+ cells and greater diversity than aged donors. Age advanced and TCR beta diversity per million T cells fell, roughly linearly.

The study isolated at least 6 million PBMCs from each sample. Germline V gene lookup returns CDR1 SQVTM and CDR2 ANQGSEA. Losses at the gene ends were 3 bases for V and 5 bases for J; bases not matched to a gene: 6. CDR3 size: 13 residues. Sample-barcoded 5' priming and a J-beta primer mix drove a second PCR of roughly 6 to 12 cycles. All cDNA molecules were each tagged by a template-switch adaptor with 12 random nucleotides. TCRdb recomputed calls from the 5' RACE reads with MiXCR, one row per CDR3 protein. The sample lists about 1.8 million distinct CDR3 sequences, roughly 52% occurring once. The receptor was isolated from a woman between 40 and 50 years old in good health. Specimen: blood. The chain links TRBV29-1 to TRBJ2-7; 8 nucleotides align to TRBD1. The CDR3 DNA reads TGCAGCGTTGAGTCCGGACAGGGCCACGAGCAGTACTTC. Translated: CSVESGQGHEQYF.